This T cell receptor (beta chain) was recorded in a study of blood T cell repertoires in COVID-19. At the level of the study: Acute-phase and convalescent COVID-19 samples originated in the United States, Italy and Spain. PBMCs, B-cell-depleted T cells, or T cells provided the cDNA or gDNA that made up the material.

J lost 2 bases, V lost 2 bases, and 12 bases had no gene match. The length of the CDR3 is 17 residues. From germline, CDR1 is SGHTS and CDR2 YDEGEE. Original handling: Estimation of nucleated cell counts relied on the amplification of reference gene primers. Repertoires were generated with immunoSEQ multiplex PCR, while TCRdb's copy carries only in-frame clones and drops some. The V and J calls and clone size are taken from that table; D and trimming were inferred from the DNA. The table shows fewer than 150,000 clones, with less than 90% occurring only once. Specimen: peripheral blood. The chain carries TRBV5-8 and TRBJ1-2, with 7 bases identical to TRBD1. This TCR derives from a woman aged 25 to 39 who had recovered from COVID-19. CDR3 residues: CASSFGRGETGNYGYTF. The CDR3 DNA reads TGTGCCAGCAGCTTCGGGCGGGGAGAGACAGGGAACTATGGCTACACCTTC.